A selection of T cell receptor beta chains follows, all from one sample in a study of T cells after yellow fever vaccination. TCRdb reanalysed the 5' RACE reads using MiXCR and keeps one entry per CDR3 protein. The data hold a few hundred thousand distinct CDR3 sequences, with 7% to 9% observed a single time. This material consisted of PBMCs, taken about 41 days after the first yellow fever vaccination. Receptors originate from a man younger than 35 who received the YFV17D yellow fever vaccine. The CDR3 runs from the conserved cysteine through the conserved F or W. D genes are given only for firm matches. Expanded clones are given a class, and other clones once, few, many or no size at all.

size	J	D	V	DNA	CDR3
-	TRBJ2-3	TRBD2	TRBV5-4	TGTGCCAGCAGCCAGGGAGGCGGGGGGCGATTCACAGATACGCAGTATTTT	CASSQGGGGRFTDTQYF
-	TRBJ2-1	-	TRBV4-2	TGTGCCAGCAGCCAAGTGCGCGGGGTAGGGGGTCTCTCCGTCGGTGAGCAGTTCTTC	CASSQVRGVGGLSVGEQFF
many	TRBJ2-3	-	TRBV5-1	TGCGCCAGCAGCTTGAGGGTGGGGGGGCCCACAGATACGCAGTATTTT	CASSLRVGGPTDTQYF
-	TRBJ1-4	TRBD1	TRBV13	TGTGCCAGCAGCTTAGGGACAGGGATTAATGAAAAACTGTTTTTT	CASSLGTGINEKLFF
few	TRBJ1-5	-	TRBV28	TGTGCCAGCAGGGACAGTTATAGCAATCAGCCCCAGCATTTT	CASRDSYSNQPQHF
-	TRBJ1-3	-	TRBV5-1	TGCGCCAGCAGTGCTACCCACCCGGTGACTGGAAACACCATATATTTT	CASSATHPVTGNTIYF
few	TRBJ2-7	-	TRBV4-3	TGCGCCAGCAGCCAACTGGGGGCCTACGAGCAGTACTTC	CASSQLGAYEQYF
few	TRBJ2-3	TRBD2	TRBV7-2	TGTGCCAGCAGCTCCATTGTAGCGGGGGGGCGGACAGATACGCAGTATTTT	CASSSIVAGGRTDTQYF
-	TRBJ2-3	TRBD2	TRBV9	TGTGCCAGCAGCGTAGGAGGCGGGGGGGTCGGTACGCAGTATTTT	CASSVGGGGVGTQYF
few	TRBJ1-6	-	TRBV11-2	TGTGCCAGCAGCCAACAAATGACATCCAGCTCCTATAATTCACCCCTCCACTTT	CASSQQMTSSSYNSPLHF
-	TRBJ2-7	-	TRBV6-4	TGTGCCAGCAGTCTAAACGGACAGAACCACGAGCAGTACTTC	CASSLNGQNHEQYF
many	TRBJ2-7	-	TRBV4-1	TGCGCCAGCAGCCCAGGGGGAGGGGCCTACGAGCAGTACTTC	CASSPGGGAYEQYF
-	TRBJ1-1	TRBD1	TRBV4-3	TGCGCCAGCAGCCAAAACCCGGGACAGGGGATGGTTTTCTTT	CASSQNPGQGMVFF
few	TRBJ1-6	-	TRBV20-1	TGCAGTGCGCTAGCGGCCCTGAAAAATTCACCCCTCCACTTT	CSALAALKNSPLHF
few	TRBJ2-7	-	TRBV4-1	TGCGCCAGCAGCCAGCCCCTGGAGGGGACGGGCGAGCAGTACTTC	CASSQPLEGTGEQYF
-	TRBJ1-2	TRBD1	TRBV2	TGTGCCAGCAGTTTCCGGGACAGTTTTAACTATGGCTACACCTTC	CASSFRDSFNYGYTF
many	TRBJ1-6	-	TRBV13	TGTGCCAGCAGCTTCGGGCAGGGATATTCACCCCTCCACTTT	CASSFGQGYSPLHF
many	TRBJ1-3	-	TRBV12-3/TRBV12-4	TGTGCCAGCAGCCTTGGGAGGCCTAATTCTGGAAACACCATATATTTT	CASSLGRPNSGNTIYF
-	TRBJ2-4	TRBD1	TRBV11-1	TGTGCCAGCAGCCGACAGGGAGAGGCTACGTATCTAGCCAAAAACATTCAGTACTTC	CASSRQGEATYLAKNIQYF
many	TRBJ1-4	-	TRBV4-1	TGCGCCAGCAGCCAAGTCCGGGCCACTAATGAAAAACTGTTTTTT	CASSQVRATNEKLFF
few	TRBJ2-1	TRBD2	TRBV4-1	TGCGCCAGCAGCCAAGGGACTAGCCTAGGCAATGAGCAGTTCTTC	CASSQGTSLGNEQFF
few	TRBJ1-5	-	TRBV4-1	TGCGCCAGCAGCCAAGAAGGGGTTCAGCCCCAGCATTTT	CASSQEGVQPQHF
many	TRBJ2-3	TRBD2	TRBV7-9	TGTGCCAGCAGCCCCAGGACTAGCGGCACAGATACGCAGTATTTT	CASSPRTSGTDTQYF
few	TRBJ2-5	TRBD2	TRBV15	TGTGCCACCAGCAGGGGACTAGCGGAAGAGACCCAGTACTTC	CATSRGLAEETQYF
many	TRBJ2-7	-	TRBV4-3	TGCGCCAGCAGCCAAGATCGGCGGGACCCCTACGAGCAGTACTTC	CASSQDRRDPYEQYF
many	TRBJ2-3	TRBD2	TRBV6-1	TGTGCCAGCAGTCGCAACCCCTGGGGAGCGGGGGGGTCGGATACGCAGTATTTT	CASSRNPWGAGGSDTQYF
-	TRBJ2-5	TRBD1	TRBV5-4	TGTGCCAGCAGCTCCGGGACAGGGGGAAAGACCCAGTACTTC	CASSSGTGGKTQYF
few	TRBJ2-2	-	TRBV29-1	TGCAGCGTTGGCCCGGCGTACCCCCGGGGCACCGGGGAGCTGTTTTTT	CSVGPAYPRGTGELFF
-	TRBJ2-1	TRBD1	TRBV20-1	TGCAGTGCGAGATCGGGACAGTCCTACAATGAGCAGTTCTTC	CSARSGQSYNEQFF
-	TRBJ2-5	-	TRBV5-4	TGTGCCAGCAGCTTGTTTATGAAAGAGACCCAGTACTTC	CASSLFMKETQYF
few	TRBJ2-1	TRBD2	TRBV5-8	TGTGCCAGCAGTTCCGGGACTAGCGGCGGTTTCATGGGTGAGCAGTTCTTC	CASSSGTSGGFMGEQFF
many	TRBJ2-5	-	TRBV27	TGTGCCAGCAGTTTCCGCTTGGGTGGAGAGACCCAGTACTTC	CASSFRLGGETQYF
-	TRBJ2-3	-	TRBV15	TGTGCCACCAGCAGAGGGGGACTCGCCTGGGATACGCAGTATTTT	CATSRGGLAWDTQYF
many	TRBJ2-6	TRBD1	TRBV7-9	TGTGCCAGCAGTTACGGACAGGGAACCTCTGGGGCCAACGTCCTGACTTTC	CASSYGQGTSGANVLTF
many	TRBJ2-2	TRBD2	TRBV7-3	TGTGCCAGCAGCTCCTCTCGGGGGGGAAGCGGGGAGCTGTTTTTT	CASSSSRGGSGELFF
few	TRBJ1-5	-	TRBV20-1	TGCAGTGCTAGAGATGCGAGAGGGAACAATCAGCCCCAGCATTTT	CSARDARGNNQPQHF
few	TRBJ1-1	TRBD1	TRBV10-3	TGTGCCATCAGGGGCGTGGACAGGGGGTCCCCTGAAGCTTTCTTT	CAIRGVDRGSPEAFF
few	TRBJ2-3	-	TRBV5-1	TGCGCCAGCAGCGCCTACAGTATTTCTAGCACAGATACGCAGTATTTT	CASSAYSISSTDTQYF
-	TRBJ1-2	TRBD1	TRBV18	TGTGCCAGCTCAGGTCGACAGGGTGGTGACTATGGCTACACCTTC	CASSGRQGGDYGYTF
few	TRBJ1-5	-	TRBV6-1	TGTGCCAGCAGTGATGGGGGGCAACAGCCCCAGCATTTT	CASSDGGQQPQHF
many	TRBJ2-5	-	TRBV3-1	TGTGCCAGCAGCCGATCGGAGGGGTTTTCAGAGACCCAGTACTTC	CASSRSEGFSETQYF
few	TRBJ1-4	-	TRBV7-9	TGTGCCAGCAGAGGGGGGCGAAGTACTAATGAAAAACTGTTTTTT	CASRGGRSTNEKLFF
few	TRBJ1-1	-	TRBV19	TGTGCCAGTATTACCTACCCGGGGAACACTGAAGCTTTCTTT	CASITYPGNTEAFF
-	TRBJ1-2	TRBD1	TRBV4-3	TGCGCCAGCAGCCTCGTCCAAGACCGACAGGGGCTTTACTATGGCTACACCTTC	CASSLVQDRQGLYYGYTF
few	TRBJ1-2	TRBD1	TRBV20-1	TGCAGTGCTATAGAACGGGACAGTAATTATGGCTACACCTTC	CSAIERDSNYGYTF
few	TRBJ2-7	-	TRBV12-3/TRBV12-4	TGTGCCAGCTACCGGGCAGGGAGCAACGAGCAGTACTTC	CASYRAGSNEQYF